These 2 T cell receptor beta chains came from one sample sequenced in a study of read filtering for tumor transcriptome and immune sequencing. The library was built from roughly 400 ng RNA with molecular barcoded adaptors for alpha/delta and beta/gamma chains. TCRdb re-derived calls from the reads in MiXCR, one entry per CDR3 protein. Here the sample spans about 22,000 distinct CDR3 sequences, roughly 13% being singletons. What was sequenced was a population of CD138-negative cells sorted from bone marrow. The receptors were gathered from a donor over 35 with multiple myeloma.

This clonotype occurred many times. This chain connects TRBV5-5 to TRBJ2-5, with D possibly called TRBD1 or TRBD2 (5 bases each). Germline assignment: CDR1 SGHKS and CDR2 YYEKEE (reference sequence). Trimming removed 4 bases at V and 3 bases at J, with 13 bases between. CDR3 length: 14 amino acids. This CDR3 reads CASSQGPTEETQYF. The DNA of the CDR3 is TGTGCCAGCAGCCAGGGACCGACTGAAGAGACCCAGTACTTC.

A note on this clonotype: The junction departs from the called germline gene at one end, perhaps through a read error. This chain links TRBV3-1 with TRBJ2-1; D is possibly TRBD1 (5 bases). This CDR3 spans 15 amino acids. The germline V gene encodes CDR1 LGHDT and CDR2 YNNKEL (reference sequence). The CDR3 protein is CASAPDSATYNEQFF. CDR3 nucleotides: TGTGCCAGCGCTCCTGACAGTGCAACCTACAATGAACAGTTCTTC.